This TCR beta chain was obtained from a study of T cell repertoires in cytomegalovirus infection. Turning to the study itself: CMV infection together with matching HLA type was indicated by public TCR beta signatures.

This clonotype has just a few counts. Its antigen remains unknown. Study-wide results and limits: Across the ex vivo response, the dominant clonotypes were HLA-C-restricted CMV-specific TCR beta clonotypes.

Using its own MiXCR run on the reads, TCRdb lists one record per CDR3 protein. The sample yields 200,000 to 250,000 distinct CDR3 sequences, about 20% seen once. The origin of this receptor is a human donor in good health (CMV status not recorded). Some clones in this sample may be carry-over from other donors' samples. Material: CD8+ T cells from PBMCs.

CDR3 loop: CASSHPGQDGYTF. The CDR3, as DNA: TGTGCCAGCAGTCATCCGGGACAGGATGGCTACACCTTC. The J gene is TRBJ1-2, the V gene TRBV7-9, with 8 bases that match TRBD1. The ends lost 6 bases at V and 6 bases at J; junction bases unmatched: 6. The germline CDR1 and CDR2 sequences are SEHNR and FQNEAQ (reference sequence). The CDR3 consists of 13 residues. Full variable domain (remainder filled in from reference TRBV7-9 and TRBJ1-2): DTGVSQNPRHKITKRGQNVTFRCDPISEHNRLYWYRQTLGQGPEFLTYFQNEAQLEKSRLLSDRFSAERPKGSFSTLEIQRTEQGDSAMYLCASSHPGQDGYTFGSGTRLTVV.